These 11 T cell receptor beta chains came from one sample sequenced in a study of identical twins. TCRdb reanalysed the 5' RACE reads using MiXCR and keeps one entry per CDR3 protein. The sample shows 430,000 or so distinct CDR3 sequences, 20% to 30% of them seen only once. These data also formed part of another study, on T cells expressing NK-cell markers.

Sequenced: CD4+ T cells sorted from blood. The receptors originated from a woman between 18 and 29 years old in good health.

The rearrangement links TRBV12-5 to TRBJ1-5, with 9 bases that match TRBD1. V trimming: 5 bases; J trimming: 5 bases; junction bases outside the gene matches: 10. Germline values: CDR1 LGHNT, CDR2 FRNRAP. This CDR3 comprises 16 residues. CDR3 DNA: TGTGCTAGTGGTGCTCCCGGGACAGGGACGTATCAGCCCCAGCATTTT. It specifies CASGAPGTGTYQPQHF.

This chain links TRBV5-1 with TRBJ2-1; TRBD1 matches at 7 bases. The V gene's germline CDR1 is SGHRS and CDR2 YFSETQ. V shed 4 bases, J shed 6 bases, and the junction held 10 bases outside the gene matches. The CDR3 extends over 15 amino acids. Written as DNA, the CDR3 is TGCGCCAGCAGCGGAGGACAGGTGAAATTCAATGAGCAGTTCTTC. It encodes CASSGGQVKFNEQFF.

DNA for the CDR3: TGTGCCAGCAGTGTTAACCAGGGGGAAGAGACCCAGTACTTC. Protein product: CASSVNQGEETQYF. The chain couples TRBV6-1 to TRBJ2-5; 7 bases map to TRBD1. CDR1 MNHNS and CDR2 SASEGT come from the germline V gene. The CDR3 is made up of 14 amino acids. V shed 4 bases, J shed 3 bases, and the junction held 5 bases outside the gene matches.

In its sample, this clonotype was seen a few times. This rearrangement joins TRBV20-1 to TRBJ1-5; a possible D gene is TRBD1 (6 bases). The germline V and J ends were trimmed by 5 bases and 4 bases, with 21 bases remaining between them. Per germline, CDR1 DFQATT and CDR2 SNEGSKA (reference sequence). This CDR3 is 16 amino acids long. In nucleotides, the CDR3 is TGCAGTGCTTCCCCCTTTCGGGGGGCGCTTAATCAGCCCCAGCATTTT. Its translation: CSASPFRGALNQPQHF.

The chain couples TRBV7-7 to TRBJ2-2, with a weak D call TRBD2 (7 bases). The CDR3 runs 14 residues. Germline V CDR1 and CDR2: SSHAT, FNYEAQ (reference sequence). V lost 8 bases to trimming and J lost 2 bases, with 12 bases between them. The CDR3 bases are TGTGCCAGCCGGGGGGCGCGAAACACCGGGGAGCTGTTTTTT. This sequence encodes CASRGARNTGELFF.

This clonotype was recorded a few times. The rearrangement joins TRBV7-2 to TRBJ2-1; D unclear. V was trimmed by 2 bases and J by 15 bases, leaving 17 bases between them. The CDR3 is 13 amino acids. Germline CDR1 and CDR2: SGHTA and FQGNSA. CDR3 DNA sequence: TGTGCCAGCAGCTTACGAGGAGAAACCCCGGGGTTCTTC. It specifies CASSLRGETPGFF.

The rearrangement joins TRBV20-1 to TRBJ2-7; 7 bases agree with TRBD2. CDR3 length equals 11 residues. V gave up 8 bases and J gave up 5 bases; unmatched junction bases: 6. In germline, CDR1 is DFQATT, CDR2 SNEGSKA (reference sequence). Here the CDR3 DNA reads TGCAGTCTGGGGGGGGGGGACGAGCAGTACTTC. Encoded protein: CSLGGGDEQYF.

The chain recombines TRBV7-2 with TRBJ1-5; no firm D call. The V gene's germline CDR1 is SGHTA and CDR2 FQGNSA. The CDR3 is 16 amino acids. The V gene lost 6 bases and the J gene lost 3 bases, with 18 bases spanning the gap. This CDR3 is CASRSSSLGHNQPQHF. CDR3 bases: TGTGCCAGCAGATCTTCCTCTCTGGGCCACAATCAGCCCCAGCATTTT.

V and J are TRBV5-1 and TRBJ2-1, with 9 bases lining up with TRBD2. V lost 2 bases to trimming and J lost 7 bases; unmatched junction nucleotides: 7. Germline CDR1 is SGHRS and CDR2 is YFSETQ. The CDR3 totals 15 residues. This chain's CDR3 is CASSFISGSSNEQFF. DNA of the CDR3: TGCGCCAGCAGCTTCATTAGCGGGAGTTCGAATGAGCAGTTCTTC.

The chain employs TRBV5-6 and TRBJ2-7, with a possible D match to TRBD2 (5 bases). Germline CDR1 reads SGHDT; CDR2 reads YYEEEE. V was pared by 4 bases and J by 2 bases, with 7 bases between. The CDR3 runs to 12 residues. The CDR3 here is CASSKTTYEQYF. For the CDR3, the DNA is TGTGCCAGCAGCAAGACTACCTACGAGCAGTACTTC.

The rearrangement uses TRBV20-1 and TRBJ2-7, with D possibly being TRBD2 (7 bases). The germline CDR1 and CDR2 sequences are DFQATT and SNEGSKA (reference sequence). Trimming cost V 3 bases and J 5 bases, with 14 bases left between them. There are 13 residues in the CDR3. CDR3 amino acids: CSARGGASNEQYF. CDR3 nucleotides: TGCAGTGCTAGGGGGGGGGCTTCAAACGAGCAGTACTTC.